Listed below are T cell receptor beta chains from one sample, sequenced in a study of CD8 T cells in ankylosing spondylitis. MiXCR, run by TCRdb on the 5' RACE reads, gives a single entry per CDR3 protein. The profile shows roughly 120,000 distinct CDR3 sequences, roughly 13% of them singletons. Input material: blood, either unsorted or a sorted T cell fraction (not recorded which). The receptors derive from a female donor with ankylosing spondylitis or in good health (not recorded which). Both conserved end residues are part of each CDR3. The D gene is left open where the match is weak. Not all rows give a size; the values are once, few, many and, for expanded clones, a class.

cdr3_aa cdr3_nt j_call clone_size v_call d_call
CASSSRAGGRVATQYF TGTGCCAGCAGCTCAAGGGCGGGGGGCCGGGTGGCAACCCAGTACTTC TRBJ2-5 - TRBV7-1 TRBD2
CASSPDRATLIYGYTF TGTGCCAGCAGTCCGGACAGGGCCACCCTAATTTATGGCTACACCTTC TRBJ1-2 few TRBV6-7 TRBD1
CAAESGARSPEGAFF TGCGCCGCCGAGTCAGGGGCCAGAAGCCCGGAGGGAGCTTTCTTT TRBJ1-1 many TRBV10-2 -
CRIRRDVDNEQFF TGCAGGATTAGACGGGATGTTGACAATGAGCAGTTCTTC TRBJ2-1 many TRBV20-1 -
CALKAGEGTGELFF TGTGCCCTAAAAGCGGGGGAGGGCACCGGGGAGCTGTTTTTT TRBJ2-2 - TRBV10-3 TRBD2
CASISAGAYGYTF TGTGCCAGCATCTCCGCAGGGGCCTATGGCTACACCTTC TRBJ1-2 - TRBV5-4 -
CASSTTDEQFF TGTGCCAGCAGTACGACTGATGAGCAGTTCTTC TRBJ2-1 - TRBV2 -
CAIKASGDTDTQYF TGTGCCATCAAGGCTAGCGGGGACACAGATACGCAGTATTTT TRBJ2-3 many TRBV10-3 TRBD2
CSARGSGTGVYEQYF TGCAGTGCTAGAGGGTCCGGGACAGGGGTTTACGAGCAGTACTTC TRBJ2-7 few TRBV20-1 TRBD1
CASSYPNTNTANYGYTF TGTGCCAGCAGTTACCCAAATACTAACACTGCTAACTATGGCTACACCTTC TRBJ1-2 - TRBV6-5 -
CASSEQAAQQGEQYF TGCGCCAGCAGCGAGCAGGCGGCGCAACAAGGGGAGCAGTACTTC TRBJ2-7 - TRBV5-1 -
CASSLADSYNEQFF TGTGCTAGCAGCTTAGCCGACAGCTACAATGAGCAGTTCTTC TRBJ2-1 many TRBV7-7 -
CASSRQGSNQPQHF TGTGCCAGCAGCCGACAGGGAAGCAATCAGCCCCAGCATTTT TRBJ1-5 many TRBV12-3/TRBV12-4 TRBD1
CASSPGQGWYEQYF TGCGCCAGCAGCCCTGGACAGGGATGGTACGAGCAGTACTTC TRBJ2-7 few TRBV5-1 TRBD1
CASSARLAGGSPQETQYF TGTGCCAGCAGCGCCCGACTAGCGGGAGGTTCCCCCCAAGAGACCCAGTACTTC TRBJ2-5 - TRBV14 TRBD2
CASSPMTGIDYGYTF TGTGCCAGCAGCCCGATGACAGGGATAGACTATGGCTACACCTTC TRBJ1-2 few TRBV7-2 TRBD1
CASSQDQVSSYERYF TGCGCCAGCAGCCAAGATCAGGTGAGCTCCTACGAGCGGTACTTC TRBJ2-7 few TRBV4-1 -
CASRATSSNEQFF TGTGCCAGCAGGGCGACTAGTAGTAATGAGCAGTTCTTC TRBJ2-1 many TRBV7-2 -
CASSSRQVGYSGANVLTF TGTGCCAGTAGTTCAAGACAGGTGGGATACTCTGGGGCCAACGTCCTGACTTTC TRBJ2-6 few TRBV19 -
CASTLGRNYNSPLHF TGTGCCAGCACCCTCGGACGGAACTATAATTCACCCCTCCACTTT TRBJ1-6 many TRBV12-3/TRBV12-4 -
CASSARPGLSTDTQYF TGTGCCAGCAGCGCACGCCCGGGGCTTAGCACAGATACGCAGTATTTT TRBJ2-3 - TRBV7-9 -
CASSGGTANTEAFF TGTGCCAGCAGCGGCGGGACAGCGAACACTGAAGCTTTCTTT TRBJ1-1 - TRBV11-3 TRBD1
CASSGRGANEQYF TGTGCCAGCAGCGGCCGGGGGGCTAACGAGCAGTACTTC TRBJ2-7 few TRBV9 -
CASSYSGPSSYEQYF TGTGCCAGCAGTTACTCGGGTCCGAGCTCCTACGAGCAGTACTTC TRBJ2-7 - TRBV6-5 -
CASSHGQGSHEQYF TGTGCCAGCAGTCACGGACAGGGATCACACGAGCAGTACTTC TRBJ2-7 many TRBV7-6 TRBD1
CASSLARGDSTDTQYF TGTGCCAGCAGTTTAGCGCGGGGCGATAGCACAGATACGCAGTATTTT TRBJ2-3 many TRBV12-3/TRBV12-4 -
CASSQRGSVFQDTQYF TGTGCCAGCAGCCAAAGGGGTAGTGTTTTTCAAGATACGCAGTATTTT TRBJ2-3 - TRBV12-3/TRBV12-4 -
CASRGQGNTEAFF TGCGCCAGCCGGGGACAGGGTAACACTGAAGCTTTCTTT TRBJ1-1 many TRBV10-2 TRBD1
CSAVVDMGLYPLGYGYTF TGCAGTGCGGTTGTCGACATGGGGCTTTATCCATTAGGCTATGGCTACACCTTC TRBJ1-2 many TRBV20-1 -
CASSEGGRINQPQHF TGTGCCAGCAGTGAAGGGGGTCGGATCAATCAGCCCCAGCATTTT TRBJ1-5 few TRBV27 -
CASSRGLGSSYNEQFF TGTGCCAGCAGTCGAGGCTTAGGATCCTCCTACAATGAGCAGTTCTTC TRBJ2-1 - TRBV7-2 -
CASTFGLAGGETQYF TGTGCCAGCACCTTCGGACTAGCGGGAGGAGAGACCCAGTACTTC TRBJ2-5 few TRBV12-3/TRBV12-4 TRBD2